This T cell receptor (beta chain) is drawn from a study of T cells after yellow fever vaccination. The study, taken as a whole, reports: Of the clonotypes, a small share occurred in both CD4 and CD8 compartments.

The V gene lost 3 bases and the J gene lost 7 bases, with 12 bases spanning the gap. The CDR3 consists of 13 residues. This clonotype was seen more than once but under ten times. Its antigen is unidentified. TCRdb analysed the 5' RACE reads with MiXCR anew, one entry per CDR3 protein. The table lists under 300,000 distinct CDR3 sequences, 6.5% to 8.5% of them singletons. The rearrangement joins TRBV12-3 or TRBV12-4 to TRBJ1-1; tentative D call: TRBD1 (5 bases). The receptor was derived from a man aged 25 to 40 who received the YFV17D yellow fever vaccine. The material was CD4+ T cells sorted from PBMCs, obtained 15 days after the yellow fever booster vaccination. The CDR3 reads CASSFRGENEAFF. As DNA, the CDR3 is TGTGCCAGCAGTTTTCGGGGGGAGAATGAAGCTTTCTTT.